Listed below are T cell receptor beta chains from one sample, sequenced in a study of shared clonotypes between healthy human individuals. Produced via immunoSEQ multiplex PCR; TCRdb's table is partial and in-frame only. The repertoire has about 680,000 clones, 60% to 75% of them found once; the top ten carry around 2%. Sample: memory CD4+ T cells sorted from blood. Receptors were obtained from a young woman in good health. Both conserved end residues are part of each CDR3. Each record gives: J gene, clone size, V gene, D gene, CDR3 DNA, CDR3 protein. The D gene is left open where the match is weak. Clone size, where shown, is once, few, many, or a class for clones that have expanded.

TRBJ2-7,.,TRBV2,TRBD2,TGTGCCAGCAGTGGTAGGGGGACTAGCGTTTCCTACGAGCAGTACTTC,CASSGRGTSVSYEQYF
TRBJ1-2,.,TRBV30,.,TGTGCCTGGAGTGTCGGGAGGCCTGGCTACACCTTC,CAWSVGRPGYTF
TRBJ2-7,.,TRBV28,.,TGTGCCAGCACTACCGCTGACGAGCAGTACTTC,CASTTADEQYF
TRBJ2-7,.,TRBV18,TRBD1,TGTGCCAGCTCACCACGGGACAGCTCCTACGAGCAGTACTTC,CASSPRDSSYEQYF
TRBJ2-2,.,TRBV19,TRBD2,TGTGCCAGTATATCACAAGCACTAGCGGGAGGGCCGGCGCACACCGGGGAGCTGTTTTTT,CASISQALAGGPAHTGELFF
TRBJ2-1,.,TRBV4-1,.,TGCGCCAGCAGCCAAGTTTCGGGGCATGAGCAGTTCTTC,CASSQVSGHEQFF
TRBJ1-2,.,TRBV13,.,TGTGCCAGCAGCTTCCGAATCGAGGGGGGCTACACCTTC,CASSFRIEGGYTF
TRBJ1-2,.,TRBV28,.,TGTGCCAGCAGTTCCACTAACTATGGCTACACCTTC,CASSSTNYGYTF
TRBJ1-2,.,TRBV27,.,TGTGCCAGCAGTTTAAGGGGCTTCTATGGCTACACCTTC,CASSLRGFYGYTF
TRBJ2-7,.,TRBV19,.,TGTGCCAGTAGTACTAACCACGGGGGATCCTACGAGCAGTACTTC,CASSTNHGGSYEQYF
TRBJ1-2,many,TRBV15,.,TGTGCCACCAGCAGGGACCTTTATGGCTACACCTTC,CATSRDLYGYTF
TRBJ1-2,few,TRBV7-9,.,TGTGCCAGCAGCTTATTCAGGGGTACTAACTATGGCTACACCTTC,CASSLFRGTNYGYTF
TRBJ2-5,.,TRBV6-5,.,TGTGCCAGCAGTTACCTCCCCCGACAGGAAGAGACCCAGTACTTC,CASSYLPRQEETQYF
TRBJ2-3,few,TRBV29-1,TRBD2,TGCAGCGGTAAGACGGCCTTACTAGCGGGAGAGGGGGTGGCAGATACGCAGTATTTT,CSGKTALLAGEGVADTQYF
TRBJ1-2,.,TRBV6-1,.,TGTGCCCTCGCCGACTTTACTGTTAACTATGGCTACACCTTC,CALADFTVNYGYTF
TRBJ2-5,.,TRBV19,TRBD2,TGTGCCAGTAGTGACTCCGGACTAGCGGGAGAGTACTTC,CASSDSGLAGEYF
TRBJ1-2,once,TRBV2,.,TGTGCCAGCAGCCCCACTACTACAGGGTCCTATGGCTACACCTTC,CASSPTTTGSYGYTF
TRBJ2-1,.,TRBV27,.,TGTGCCAGCCTTTACAATTATGAGCAGTTCTTC,CASLYNYEQFF
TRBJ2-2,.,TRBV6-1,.,TGTGCCAGCACGGGTTTCTCCGGGGAGCTGTTTTTT,CASTGFSGELFF
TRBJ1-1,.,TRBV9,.,TGTGCCAGCAGCGTCGAGACGGACAACACTGAAGCTTTCTTT,CASSVETDNTEAFF
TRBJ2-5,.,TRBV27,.,TGTGCCAGCAGTTTAGCAGGGCACACGGAGACCCAGTACTTC,CASSLAGHTETQYF
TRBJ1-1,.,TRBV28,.,TGTGCCAGCAGCCCAGATAGACTAAGGGCTTTCTTT,CASSPDRLRAFF
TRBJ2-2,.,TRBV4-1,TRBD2,TGCGCCAGCAGCCAAGGGGCAGGACTAGCGAACACCGGGGAGCTGTTTTTT,CASSQGAGLANTGELFF
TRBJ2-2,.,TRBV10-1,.,TGCGCCAGCAGTGGGGGGAGTGGTACCGGGGAGCTGTTTTTT,CASSGGSGTGELFF
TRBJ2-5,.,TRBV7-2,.,TGTGCCAGCAGCCCGTCCCGACCCGTCATGGAGACCCAGTACTTC,CASSPSRPVMETQYF
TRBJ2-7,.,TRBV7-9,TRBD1,TGTGCCAGCAGCCACGGGACAGGGGGCTTTCTGGACGAGCAGTACTTC,CASSHGTGGFLDEQYF
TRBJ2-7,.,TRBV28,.,TGTGCCAGCAGCGGACAGACTATTCCCTACGAGCAGTACTTC,CASSGQTIPYEQYF
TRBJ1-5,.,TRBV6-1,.,TGTGCCAGCAGTGCTGACACGGATCAGCCCCAGCATTTT,CASSADTDQPQHF
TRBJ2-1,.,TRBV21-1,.,TGTGCCAGCAGTAGCTGGACACTTCGTATTCAGTTCTTC,CASSSWTLRIQFF
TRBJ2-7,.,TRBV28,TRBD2,TGTGCCAGCAGTTTCCTAGCGGACACCGATCCGAGCTCCTACGAGCAGTACTTC,CASSFLADTDPSSYEQYF
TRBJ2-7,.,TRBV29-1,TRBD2,TGCAGCGTTGAGGGGAGCGGGAACTACGAGCAGTACTTC,CSVEGSGNYEQYF
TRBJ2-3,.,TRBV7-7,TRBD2,TGTGCCAGCAGCCCCCTAGCGGGAGCTACAGATACGCAGTATTTT,CASSPLAGATDTQYF
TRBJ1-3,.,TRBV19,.,TGTGCCAGTACCCCCTTACTTTCTGGAAACACCATATATTTT,CASTPLLSGNTIYF
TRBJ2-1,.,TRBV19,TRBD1,TGTGCCAGTAGCACCGGACAGGGTGAGCAGTTCTTC,CASSTGQGEQFF
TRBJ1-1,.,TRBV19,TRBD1,TGTGCCAGTAGTGACCCGGGACAGAAGACCTTTGAAGCTTTCTTT,CASSDPGQKTFEAFF
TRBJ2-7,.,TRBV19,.,TGTGCCAGCACTCCGGGAATGGGTAACTACGAGCAGTACTTC,CASTPGMGNYEQYF
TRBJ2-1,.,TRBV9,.,TGTGCCAGCAGCGTATGGGGAAATGAGCAGTTCTTC,CASSVWGNEQFF
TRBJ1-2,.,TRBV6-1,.,TGTGCTGAACGGCGGGACGGCTACACCTTC,CAERRDGYTF
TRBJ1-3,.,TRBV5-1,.,TGCGCCAGCAGCCGTGACACTACATCTGGAAACACCATATATTTT,CASSRDTTSGNTIYF
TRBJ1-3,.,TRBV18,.,TGTGCCAGCTCAAAAGACTCTGGAAACACCATATATTTT,CASSKDSGNTIYF
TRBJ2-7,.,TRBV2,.,TGTGCCAGCAGGCCCGATTTGGCCGAGCAGTACTTC,CASRPDLAEQYF
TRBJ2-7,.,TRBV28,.,TGTGCCAGCAGTTTGGGCTATGGTCCGTCTGTCCACGAGCAGTACTTC,CASSLGYGPSVHEQYF
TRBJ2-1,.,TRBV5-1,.,TGCGCCAGCAGCTTGTCCGTAAGCTCCTACAATGAGCAGTTCTTC,CASSLSVSSYNEQFF
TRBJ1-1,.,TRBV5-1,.,TGCGCCAGCAGCTTGGCACAGAACACTGAAGCTTTCTTT,CASSLAQNTEAFF
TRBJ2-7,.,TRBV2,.,TGTGCCAGCAGCCAAGTCAACGAGCAGTACTTC,CASSQVNEQYF
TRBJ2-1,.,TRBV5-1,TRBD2,TGCGCCAGCAGCTTGAGCGGGAGGGCCTCGATTGGTGAGCAGTTCTTC,CASSLSGRASIGEQFF
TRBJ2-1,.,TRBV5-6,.,TGTGCCAGCAGCTTGAACAATGAGCAGTTCTTC,CASSLNNEQFF
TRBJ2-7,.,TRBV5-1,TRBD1,TGCGCCAGCAGCTTGGGGGACAGGGACCTTGGCGAGCAGTACTTC,CASSLGDRDLGEQYF
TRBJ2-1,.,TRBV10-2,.,TGCGCCAGCAGTGAAGGGCTGGTGGGGGTCAATGAGCAGTTCTTC,CASSEGLVGVNEQFF
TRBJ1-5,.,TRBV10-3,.,TGTGCCATCAGTGACGGGTTGGGAGGGGGCAATCAGCCCCAGCATTTT,CAISDGLGGGNQPQHF
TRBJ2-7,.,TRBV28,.,TGTGCCAGCGCCTCCGCTAGCGCTTACGAGCAGTACTTC,CASASASAYEQYF
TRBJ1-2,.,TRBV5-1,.,TGCGCCAGCAGCTTGGTTCCCGGGGCTGGCTACACCTTC,CASSLVPGAGYTF
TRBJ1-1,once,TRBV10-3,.,TGTGCCATCAGTGAGCCTAACACTGAAGCTTTCTTT,CAISEPNTEAFF
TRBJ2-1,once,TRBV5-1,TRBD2,TGCGCCAGCAGCAAATCTAGCGGGGCCTACAATGAGCAGTTCTTC,CASSKSSGAYNEQFF
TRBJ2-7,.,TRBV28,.,TGTGCCAGCAACTCCCAAGGGGGACTAACCTACGAGCAGTACTTC,CASNSQGGLTYEQYF
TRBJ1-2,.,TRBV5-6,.,TGTGCCAGCAGCTTGGGGACCGCTGACTATGGCTACACCTTC,CASSLGTADYGYTF
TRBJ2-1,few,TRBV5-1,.,TGCGCCAGCACCCGGGGCGGGGACAATGAGCAGTTCTTC,CASTRGGDNEQFF
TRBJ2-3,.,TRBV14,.,TGTGCCAGCAGCCCTCGAATCAGCCAGTCCCCGGGAGATACGCAGTATTTT,CASSPRISQSPGDTQYF
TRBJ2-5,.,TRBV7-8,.,TGTGCCAGCCACTACCGGGGTCAAGAGACCCAGTACTTC,CASHYRGQETQYF
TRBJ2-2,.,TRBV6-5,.,TGTGCCAGCAGTTACGAGGGTAATTTAAACACCGGGGAGCTGTTTTTT,CASSYEGNLNTGELFF